This T cell receptor (beta chain) was captured by sequencing in a study of CD8 T cells in Susac syndrome. With random hexamers, about 0.5 to 1 ug RNA was reverse transcribed. The immunoSEQ assay covered 54 Vbeta and 13 Jbeta segments for CDR3. In TCRdb, the immunoSEQ multiplex PCR reads were re-called with MiXCR into one record per CDR3 protein. This sample has about 300,000 distinct CDR3 sequences; 70% to 90% occur once, and the top ten carry around 0.18%. TCR beta sequences were obtained from blood CD8+ and CD4+ T cells. Stable or active relapsing-remitting multiple sclerosis, untreated and meeting revised McDonald criteria, defined the controls. Negative magnetic isolation gave CD8+ and CD4+ cells; FACS enriched CD8+ TEMRA. Sequenced material: CD8+ T cells from PBMCs. This receptor was identified in a human donor with multiple sclerosis.

CDR3 DNA sequence: TGTGCCAGCAGTTTATCCAGGGACCCCTACAATGAGCAGTTCTTC. This encodes CASSLSRDPYNEQFF. The chain carries TRBV28 and TRBJ2-1, with D perhaps being TRBD1 or TRBD2 (5 bases each). Germline V gene data show CDR1 as MDHEN and CDR2 as SYDVKM. Trimming took off 1 base at V and 2 bases at J, with 9 bases between the two ends. The CDR3 loop spans 15 amino acids.